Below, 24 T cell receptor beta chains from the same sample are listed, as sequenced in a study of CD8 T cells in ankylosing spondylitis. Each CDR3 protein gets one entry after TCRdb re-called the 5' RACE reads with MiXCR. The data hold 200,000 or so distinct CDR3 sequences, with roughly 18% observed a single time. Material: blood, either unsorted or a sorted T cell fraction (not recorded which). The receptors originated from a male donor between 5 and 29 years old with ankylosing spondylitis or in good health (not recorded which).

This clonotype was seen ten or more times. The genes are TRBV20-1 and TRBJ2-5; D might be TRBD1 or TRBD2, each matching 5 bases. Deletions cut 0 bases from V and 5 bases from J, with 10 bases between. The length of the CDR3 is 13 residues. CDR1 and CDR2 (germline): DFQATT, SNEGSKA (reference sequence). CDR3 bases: TGCAGTGCTAGAGATGGGGGTTCGGAGACCCAGTACTTC. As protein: CSARDGGSETQYF.

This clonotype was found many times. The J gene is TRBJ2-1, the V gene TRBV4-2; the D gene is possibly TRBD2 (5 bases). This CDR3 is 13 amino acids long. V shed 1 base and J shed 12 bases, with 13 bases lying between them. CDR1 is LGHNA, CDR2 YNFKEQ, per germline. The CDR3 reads CASSQGVTRGQFF. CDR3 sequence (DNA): TGTGCCAGCAGCCAAGGCGTTACTCGGGGGCAGTTCTTC.

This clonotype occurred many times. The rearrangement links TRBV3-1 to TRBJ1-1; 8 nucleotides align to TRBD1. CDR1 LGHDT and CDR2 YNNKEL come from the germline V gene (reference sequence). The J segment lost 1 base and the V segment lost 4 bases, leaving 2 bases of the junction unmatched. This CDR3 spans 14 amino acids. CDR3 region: CASSRGTGNTEAFF. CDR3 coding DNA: TGTGCCAGCAGCCGGGGGACAGGGAACACTGAAGCTTTCTTT.

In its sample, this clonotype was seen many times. CDR3 sequence: CASSPDDRDALNTEAFF. CDR3 bases: TGTGCCAGCAGTCCGGACGACAGGGACGCGCTGAACACTGAAGCTTTCTTT. The V and J genes are TRBV12-3 or TRBV12-4 and TRBJ1-1, with TRBD1 matching 7 bases. The CDR3 covers 17 residues. The trim removed 5 bases at V and 0 bases at J, leaving 12 bases unmatched.

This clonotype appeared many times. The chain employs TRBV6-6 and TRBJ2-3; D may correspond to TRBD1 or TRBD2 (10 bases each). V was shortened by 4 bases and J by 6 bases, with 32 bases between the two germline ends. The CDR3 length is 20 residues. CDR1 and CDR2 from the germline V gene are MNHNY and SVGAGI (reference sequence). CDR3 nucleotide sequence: TGTGCCAGCAGTTTCCTCGACAGGGGGCGGTTAGCGGGAGGATACGATACGCAGTATTTT. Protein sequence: CASSFLDRGRLAGGYDTQYF.

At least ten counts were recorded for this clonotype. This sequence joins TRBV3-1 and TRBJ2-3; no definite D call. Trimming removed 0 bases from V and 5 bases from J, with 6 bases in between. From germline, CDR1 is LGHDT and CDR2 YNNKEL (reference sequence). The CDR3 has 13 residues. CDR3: CASSQEGRDTQYF. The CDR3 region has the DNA TGTGCCAGCAGCCAAGAGGGTCGAGATACGCAGTATTTT.

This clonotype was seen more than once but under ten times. This CDR3 is CSASPGTSGGPDYNEQFF. The CDR3 coding sequence is TGCAGTGCTAGTCCCGGGACTAGCGGGGGACCCGATTACAATGAGCAGTTCTTC. The V gene is TRBV20-1, the J gene TRBJ2-1, with 14 nucleotides matching TRBD2. CDR1 and CDR2 (germline): DFQATT, SNEGSKA (reference sequence). J gave up 4 bases and V 3 bases, and 11 bases lay outside the gene matches. The CDR3 is 18 amino acids.

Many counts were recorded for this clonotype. In DNA, the CDR3 is TGTGCCAGCAGTCCACAGGGGCCAGCCGAGCAGTACTTC. This gives the protein CASSPQGPAEQYF. The chain joins TRBV12-3 or TRBV12-4 to TRBJ2-7, with 7 nucleotides matching TRBD1. The CDR3 has 13 residues. V shed 5 bases, J shed 6 bases, and the junction held 7 bases outside the gene matches.

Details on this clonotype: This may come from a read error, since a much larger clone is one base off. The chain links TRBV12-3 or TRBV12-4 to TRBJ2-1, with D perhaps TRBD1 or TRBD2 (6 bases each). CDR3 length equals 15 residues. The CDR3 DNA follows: TGTGCCAGCAATTTTTGGACGCGGGGACACAATGAGCAGTCCTTC. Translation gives CASNFWTRGHNEQSF.

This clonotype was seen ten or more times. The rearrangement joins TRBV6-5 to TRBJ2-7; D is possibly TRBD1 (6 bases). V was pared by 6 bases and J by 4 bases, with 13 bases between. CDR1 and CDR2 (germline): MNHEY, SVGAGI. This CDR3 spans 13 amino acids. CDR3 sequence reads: CASSSGTLYEQYV. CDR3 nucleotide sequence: TGTGCCAGCAGCTCCGGGACACTATACGAGCAGTACGTC.

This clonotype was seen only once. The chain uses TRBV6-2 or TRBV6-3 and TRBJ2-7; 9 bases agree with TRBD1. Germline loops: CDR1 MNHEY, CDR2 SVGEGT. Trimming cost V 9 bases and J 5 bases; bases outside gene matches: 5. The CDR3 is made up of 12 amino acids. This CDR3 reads CASTGTGNEQYF. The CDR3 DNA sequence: TGTGCCAGTACCGGGACAGGGAACGAGCAGTACTTC.

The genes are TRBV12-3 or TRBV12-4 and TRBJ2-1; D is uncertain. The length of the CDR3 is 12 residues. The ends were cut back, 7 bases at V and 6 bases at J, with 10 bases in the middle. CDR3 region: CASNLRLNEQFF. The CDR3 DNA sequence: TGTGCCAGCAACCTAAGACTCAATGAGCAGTTCTTC.

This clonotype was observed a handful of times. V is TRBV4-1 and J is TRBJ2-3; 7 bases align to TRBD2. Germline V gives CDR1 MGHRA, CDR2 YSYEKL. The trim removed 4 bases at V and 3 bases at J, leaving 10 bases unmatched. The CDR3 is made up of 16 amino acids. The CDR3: CASSPGGAGETDTQYF. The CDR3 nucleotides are TGCGCCAGCAGCCCTGGTGGGGCGGGGGAGACAGATACGCAGTATTTT.

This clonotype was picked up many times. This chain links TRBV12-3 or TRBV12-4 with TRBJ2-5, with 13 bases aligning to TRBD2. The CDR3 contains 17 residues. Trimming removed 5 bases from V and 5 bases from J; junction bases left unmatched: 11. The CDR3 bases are TGTGCCAGCAGTCCGATACTAGCGGGAGGGCCTGGGGAGACCCAGTACTTC. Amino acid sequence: CASSPILAGGPGETQYF.

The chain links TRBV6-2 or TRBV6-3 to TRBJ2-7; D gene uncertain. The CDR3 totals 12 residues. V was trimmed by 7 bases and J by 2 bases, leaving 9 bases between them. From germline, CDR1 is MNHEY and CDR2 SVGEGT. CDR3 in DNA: TGTGCCAGCAAAGGAGTGGCCTACGAGCAGTACTTC. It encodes CASKGVAYEQYF.

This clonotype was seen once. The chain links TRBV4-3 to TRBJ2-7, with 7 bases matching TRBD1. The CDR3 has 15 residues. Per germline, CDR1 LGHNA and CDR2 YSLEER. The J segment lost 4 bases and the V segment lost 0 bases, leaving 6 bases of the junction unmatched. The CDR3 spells CASSQETGLPYEQYF. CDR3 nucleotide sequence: TGCGCCAGCAGCCAAGAGACAGGGCTACCTTACGAGCAGTACTTC.

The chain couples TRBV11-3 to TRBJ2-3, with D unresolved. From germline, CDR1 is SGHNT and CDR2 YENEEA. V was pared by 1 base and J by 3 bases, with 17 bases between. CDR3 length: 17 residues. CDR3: CASSLGDPVRGTDTQYF. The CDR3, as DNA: TGTGCCAGCAGCTTAGGTGACCCGGTGAGAGGTACAGATACGCAGTATTTT.

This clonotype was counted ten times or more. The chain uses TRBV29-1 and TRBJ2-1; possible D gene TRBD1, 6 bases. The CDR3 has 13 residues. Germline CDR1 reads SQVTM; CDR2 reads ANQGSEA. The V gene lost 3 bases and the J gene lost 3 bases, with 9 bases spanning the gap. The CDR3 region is CSVEGRGYNEQFF. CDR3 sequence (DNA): TGCAGCGTTGAGGGCAGGGGCTACAATGAGCAGTTCTTC.

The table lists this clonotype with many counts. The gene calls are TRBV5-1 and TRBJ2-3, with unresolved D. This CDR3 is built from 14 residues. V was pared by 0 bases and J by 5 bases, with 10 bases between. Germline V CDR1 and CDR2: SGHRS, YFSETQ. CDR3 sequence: CASSLGLPGDTQYF. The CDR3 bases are TGCGCCAGCAGCTTGGGGCTTCCGGGAGATACGCAGTATTTT.

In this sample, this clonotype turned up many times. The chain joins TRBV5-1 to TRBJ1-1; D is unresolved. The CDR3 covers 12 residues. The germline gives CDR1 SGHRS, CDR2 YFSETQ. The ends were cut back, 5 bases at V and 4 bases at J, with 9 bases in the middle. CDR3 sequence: CASRSSGTEAFF. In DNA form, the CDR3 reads TGCGCCAGCAGAAGTTCAGGCACTGAAGCTTTCTTT. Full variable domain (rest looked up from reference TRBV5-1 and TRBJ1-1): KAGVTQTPRYLIKTRGQQVTLSCSPISGHRSVSWYQQTPGQGLQFLFEYFSETQRNKGNFPGRFSGRQFSNSRSEMNVSTLELGDSALYLCASRSSGTEAFFGQGTRLTVV.

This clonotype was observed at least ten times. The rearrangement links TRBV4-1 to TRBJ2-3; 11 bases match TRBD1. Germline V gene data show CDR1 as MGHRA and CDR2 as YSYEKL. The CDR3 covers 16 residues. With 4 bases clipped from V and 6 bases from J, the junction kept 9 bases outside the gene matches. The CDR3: CASSLGPGQGEDTQYF. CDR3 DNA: TGCGCCAGCAGCCTCGGACCGGGACAGGGGGAGGATACGCAGTATTTT.

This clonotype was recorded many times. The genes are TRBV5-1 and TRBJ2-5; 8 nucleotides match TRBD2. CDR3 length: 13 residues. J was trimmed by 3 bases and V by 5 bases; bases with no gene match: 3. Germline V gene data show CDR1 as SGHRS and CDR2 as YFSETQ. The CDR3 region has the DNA TGCGCCAGCAGGGGAGCGGGGGAAGAGACCCAGTACTTC. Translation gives CASRGAGEETQYF.

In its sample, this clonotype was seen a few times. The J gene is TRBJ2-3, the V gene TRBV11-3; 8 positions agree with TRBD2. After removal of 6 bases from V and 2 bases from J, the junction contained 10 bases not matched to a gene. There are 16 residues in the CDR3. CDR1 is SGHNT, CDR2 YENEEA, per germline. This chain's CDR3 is CASRGLGLGFTDTQYF. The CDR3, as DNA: TGTGCCAGCAGGGGACTAGGACTGGGGTTCACAGATACGCAGTATTTT.

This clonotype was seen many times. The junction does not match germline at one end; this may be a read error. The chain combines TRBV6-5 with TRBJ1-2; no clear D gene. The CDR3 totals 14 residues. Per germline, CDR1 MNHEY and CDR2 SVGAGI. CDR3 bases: TGTGCCAGCAGTAACTCCTGGAGCAACTATGGCTACACCTTC. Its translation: CASSNSWSNYGYTF.